The next 16 T cell receptor beta chains were all read from a single sample in a study of cytomegalovirus exposure and HLA in healthy donors. The PCR contained 60 Vbeta and 13 Jbeta primers. The data were produced by immunoSEQ multiplex PCR, yet TCRdb's version contains in-frame clones alone and is incomplete. The sample records 270,000 or so clones, 86% being singletons. The specimen sequenced was PBMCs. Receptors were obtained from a man in his forties in good health and CMV-seropositive.

The gene calls are TRBV27 and TRBJ1-5, with 7 nucleotides matching TRBD1. The trim removed 6 bases at V and 6 bases at J, leaving 5 bases unmatched. The CDR3 extends over 13 amino acids. The germline CDR1 and CDR2 sequences are MNHEY and SMNVEV (reference sequence). Here the CDR3 reads CASREGAGQPQHF. In DNA, the CDR3 is TGTGCCAGCAGGGAGGGGGCAGGTCAGCCCCAGCATTTT.

The genes are TRBV10-3 and TRBJ2-3; no firm D call. The CDR3 loop spans 15 amino acids. V dropped 3 bases and J dropped 2 bases, with 12 bases sitting between them. Germline-derived CDR1 and CDR2 are ENHRY and SYGVKD. The CDR3 is CAISDFSETTDTQYF. CDR3 nucleotide sequence: TGTGCCATCAGTGATTTCAGCGAAACCACAGATACGCAGTATTTT.

This clone was seen just once. The CDR3 spells CASSARDKGVSGANVLTF. The CDR3 DNA follows: TGTGCCAGCAGTGCCCGGGACAAGGGGGTCTCTGGGGCCAACGTCCTGACTTTC. J is TRBJ2-6 and V is TRBV6-1; perhaps TRBD1 as D (6 bases). CDR1 is MNHNS, CDR2 SASEGT, per germline. Trimming shortened V by 4 bases and J by 0 bases, and 16 bases separated the two germline ends. CDR3 size: 18 residues.

The chain employs TRBV6-5 and TRBJ2-2; D possibly corresponds to TRBD1 (6 bases). Germline V gene data show CDR1 as MNHEY and CDR2 as SVGAGI. The CDR3 is 15 residues long. Trimming stripped 5 bases from V and 2 bases from J, with 12 bases between. Here the CDR3 reads CASSHTTGNTGELFF. The CDR3 DNA is TGTGCCAGCAGTCACACGACAGGCAACACCGGGGAGCTGTTTTTT.

The rearrangement links TRBV18 to TRBJ1-1; a possible D gene is TRBD1 (5 bases). The CDR3 covers 13 residues. The germline CDR1 and CDR2 sequences are KGHSH and LQKENI. V was trimmed by 5 bases and J by 1 base, leaving 8 bases between them. The CDR3 DNA reads TGTGCCAGCTCATCCCAGGGGAACACTGAAGCTTTCTTT. Amino acid sequence: CASSSQGNTEAFF.

The CDR3 sequence is CASSYGTGGSPLHF. In DNA form, the CDR3 reads TGTGCCAGCAGCTATGGGACAGGGGGATCACCCCTCCACTTT. The chain carries TRBV5-6 and TRBJ1-6; 11 bases are a match to TRBD1. The CDR3 contains 14 residues. V was clipped by 3 bases and J by 10 bases; unmatched bases: 3. Per germline, CDR1 SGHDT and CDR2 YYEEEE.

This rearrangement joins TRBV28 to TRBJ2-7; D not certain. This CDR3 region has 14 residues. Trimming left V 5 bases short and J 2 bases short, with 13 bases between. Germline V gives CDR1 MDHEN, CDR2 SYDVKM. The CDR3 region has the DNA TGTGCCAGCAGTACCTTGACAAAAGCCTACGAGCAGTACTTC. This sequence encodes CASSTLTKAYEQYF.

V is TRBV10-3 and J is TRBJ1-1; D not resolved. Per germline, CDR1 ENHRY and CDR2 SYGVKD. The CDR3 contains 12 residues. V was pared by 4 bases and J by 7 bases, with 10 bases between. The CDR3 sequence is CAISGNGDEAFF. CDR3 nucleotides: TGTGCCATCAGTGGAAACGGGGATGAAGCTTTCTTT.

The chain is built from TRBV28 and TRBJ2-7; D is undetermined. CDR3 size: 11 residues. Trimming cost V 5 bases and J 8 bases, with 10 bases left between them. The germline CDR1 and CDR2 sequences are MDHEN and SYDVKM. CDR3 bases: TGTGCCAGCAGTCTCCCCGGTAAGCAGTACTTC. It encodes CASSLPGKQYF.

V usage is TRBV13 and J usage is TRBJ2-3; D is unclear. Trimming removed 2 bases at V and 6 bases at J, with 9 bases between. CDR1 PRHDT and CDR2 FYEKMQ come from the germline V gene (reference sequence). The CDR3 covers 13 residues. The CDR3 bases are TGTGCCAGCAGCTTACCCATAGAGGATACGCAGTATTTT. Amino acid sequence: CASSLPIEDTQYF. Variable domain in full (rest from reference TRBV13 and TRBJ2-3): AAGVIQSPRHLIKEKRETATLKCYPIPRHDTVYWYQQGPGQDPQFLISFYEKMQSDKGSIPDRFSAQQFSDYHSELNMSSLELGDSALYFCASSLPIEDTQYFGPGTRLTVL.

This chain joins TRBV4-1 and TRBJ2-7; 12 bases agree with TRBD2. Germline V gene data show CDR1 as MGHRA and CDR2 as YSYEKL. This CDR3 is built from 22 residues. V gave up 1 base and J gave up 3 bases; unmatched junction bases: 22. The DNA for the CDR3 is TGCGCCAGCAGCCAAGCCCCCCCCGGACTAGCGGGACTTAGGGGCCCCGGCTACGAGCAGTACTTC. It yields the protein CASSQAPPGLAGLRGPGYEQYF.

The V gene is TRBV27, the J gene TRBJ2-3; 8 nucleotides match TRBD1. The CDR3 totals 14 residues. The germline V gene has CDR1 MNHEY and CDR2 SMNVEV (reference sequence). The ends lost 7 bases at V and 1 base at J; junction bases unmatched: 4. This chain's CDR3 is CASTSTGGTDTQYF. The CDR3 region has the DNA TGTGCCAGCACATCGACAGGGGGCACAGATACGCAGTATTTT.

J is TRBJ2-7 and V is TRBV6-1, with TRBD2 matching 7 bases. The CDR3 has 12 amino acids. The V gene's germline CDR1 is MNHNS and CDR2 SASEGT. V was clipped by 7 bases and J by 5 bases; unmatched bases: 5. The CDR3 is CASNRLAHEQYF. CDR3 sequence (DNA): TGTGCCAGCAATCGACTAGCCCACGAGCAGTACTTC.

This rearrangement joins TRBV9 to TRBJ1-5; tentatively, D is TRBD1 (5 bases). This CDR3 region has 15 residues. V lost 0 bases, J lost 3 bases, and 10 bases lay in between. Germline assignment: CDR1 SGDLS and CDR2 YYNGEE. DNA for the CDR3: TGTGCCAGCAGCGTAGGGGGGGACTACAATCAGCCCCAGCATTTT. This gives the protein CASSVGGDYNQPQHF.

The rearrangement joins TRBV27 to TRBJ2-1; TRBD2 aligns across 8 bases. The ends lost 4 bases at V and 5 bases at J; junction bases unmatched: 1. This CDR3 is 13 amino acids long. Germline CDR1 and CDR2: MNHEY and SMNVEV (reference sequence). CDR3 region: CASSWTSHNEQFF. The CDR3 DNA is TGTGCCAGCAGTTGGACTAGCCACAATGAGCAGTTCTTC.

This rearrangement joins TRBV5-1 to TRBJ2-1; TRBD2 aligns across 8 bases. The ends lost 9 bases at V and 8 bases at J; junction bases unmatched: 16. Germline V gene data show CDR1 as SGHRS and CDR2 as YFSETQ. The CDR3 covers 15 residues. The CDR3 DNA sequence: TGCGCCACCTCCCGAGGGGCGGGAGGCATCCATGAGCAGTTCTTC. Its translation is CATSRGAGGIHEQFF.